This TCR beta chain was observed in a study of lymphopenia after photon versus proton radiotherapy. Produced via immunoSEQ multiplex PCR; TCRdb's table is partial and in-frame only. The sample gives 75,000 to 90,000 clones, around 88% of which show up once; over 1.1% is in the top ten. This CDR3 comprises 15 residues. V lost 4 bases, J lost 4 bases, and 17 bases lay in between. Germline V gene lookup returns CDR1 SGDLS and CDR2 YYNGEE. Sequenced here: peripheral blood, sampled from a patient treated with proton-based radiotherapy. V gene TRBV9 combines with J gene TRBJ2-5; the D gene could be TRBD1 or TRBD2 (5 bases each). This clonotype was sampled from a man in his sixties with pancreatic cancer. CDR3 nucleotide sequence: TGTGCCAGCAGCCCGTGGGGGACGGTCCCAGAGACCCAGTACTTC. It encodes CASSPWGTVPETQYF. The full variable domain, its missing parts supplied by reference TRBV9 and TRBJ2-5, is DSGVTQTPKHLITATGQRVTLRCSPRSGDLSVYWYQQSLDQGLQFLIQYYNGEERAKGNILERFSAQQFPDLHSELNLSSLELGDSALYFCASSPWGTVPETQYFGPGTRLLVL.